The 11 T cell receptor beta chains given below trace back to one sample, sequenced in a study of T cell repertoires in cytomegalovirus infection. From the reads, TCRdb called clonotypes with MiXCR, one entry per CDR3 protein. The sample consists of about 770,000 distinct CDR3 sequences, 25% to 30% of them appearing once. These receptors are not linked to any known antigen. The sequencing used cultured CD8+ T cells from PBMCs, collected from culture after CMV antigen stimulation. Receptor source: a human donor in good health (CMV status not recorded). Some clones in this sample may be carry-over from other donors' samples.

The V call is TRBV27, the J call TRBJ1-1, with D hard to call. The CDR3 is 14 amino acids. V lost 7 bases to trimming and J lost 3 bases, with 15 bases between them. Germline V gene data show CDR1 as MNHEY and CDR2 as SMNVEV (reference sequence). This CDR3 reads CASNVGLDHTEAFF. DNA for the CDR3: TGTGCCAGCAATGTTGGGTTGGATCACACTGAAGCTTTCTTT.

This chain links TRBV4-2 with TRBJ2-3; D uncertain. There are 15 residues in the CDR3. Germline V gene data show CDR1 as LGHNA and CDR2 as YNFKEQ. Trimming shortened V by 0 bases and J by 6 bases, and 13 bases separated the two germline ends. In DNA, the CDR3 is TGTGCCAGCAGCCAAGACACTATAGACTCCGATACGCAGTATTTT. Its protein is CASSQDTIDSDTQYF.

This chain connects TRBV6-2 or TRBV6-3 to TRBJ2-1; 7 bases are a match to TRBD1. CDR3 size: 17 residues. Germline CDR1 and CDR2: MNHEY and SVGEGT. Trimming took 2 bases from V and 0 from J; bases not matched to a gene: 7. The CDR3 DNA reads as TGTGCCAGCAGTTACCGCCCCCAGGGGGACTCCTACAATGAGCAGTTCTTC. Translated: CASSYRPQGDSYNEQFF.

This clonotype was seen at least ten times. The CDR3 nucleotides read TGTGCCAGCAGCCCGGGGACTAGCTTAGCCAAAAACATTCAGTACTTC. Protein: CASSPGTSLAKNIQYF. The chain carries TRBV7-9 and TRBJ2-4; 9 nucleotides align to TRBD2. There are 16 residues in the CDR3. V lost 5 bases and J lost 0; bases outside the gene matches: 5. CDR1 SEHNR and CDR2 FQNEAQ come from the germline V gene (reference sequence).

This clonotype occurred once. The chain combines TRBV9 with TRBJ1-5; possible D gene TRBD1, 5 bases. The CDR3 is 13 amino acids. From germline, CDR1 is SGDLS and CDR2 YYNGEE. V lost 3 bases to trimming and J lost 8 bases, with 12 bases between them. Here the CDR3 DNA reads TGTGCCAGCAGCGCAAACGGGGGAGAGCCCCAGCATTTT. Translation gives CASSANGGEPQHF.

This clonotype was detected a few times. The chain links TRBV10-2 to TRBJ2-1; 11 nucleotides match TRBD2. CDR1 WSHSY and CDR2 SAAADI come from the germline V gene. The CDR3 has 15 residues. J gave up 5 bases and V 5 bases, and 5 bases lay outside the gene matches. In nucleotides, the CDR3 is TGCGCCAGCAGTCCGACTAGCGGGGTCCACAATGAGCAGTTCTTC. Translation gives CASSPTSGVHNEQFF.

V is TRBV20-1 and J is TRBJ2-1, with 10 positions matching TRBD2. Germline CDR1 and CDR2: DFQATT and SNEGSKA (reference sequence). CDR3 length equals 14 residues. The ends lost 3 bases at V and 5 bases at J; junction bases unmatched: 4. CDR3 nucleotide sequence: TGCAGTGCTAGGGCTAGCGGGGGCAACAATGAGCAGTTCTTC. Its translation: CSARASGGNNEQFF.

The chain joins TRBV12-3 or TRBV12-4 to TRBJ2-2, with TRBD2 matching 9 bases. The CDR3 length is 15 residues. The V gene end was trimmed by 11 bases and the J gene end by 1 base; junction bases not matched to a gene: 8. The CDR3, as DNA: TGTGCCCAGCGGGGGGCGGGAAGGAACACCGGGGAGCTGTTTTTT. It yields the protein CAQRGAGRNTGELFF.

CDR3 in DNA: TGCGCCAGCAGCTTGCCCCCGGACAGGGGGGACACTGAAGCTTTCTTT. It encodes CASSLPPDRGDTEAFF. The J gene is TRBJ1-1, the V gene TRBV5-1; 10 bases are a match to TRBD1. The length of the CDR3 is 16 residues. Per germline, CDR1 SGHRS and CDR2 YFSETQ. V gave up 1 base and J gave up 3 bases; unmatched junction bases: 6.

This clonotype was seen at least ten times. The V call is TRBV12-3 or TRBV12-4, the J call TRBJ2-3; D not certain. Trimming took off 3 bases at V and 0 bases at J, with 7 bases between the two ends. The CDR3 extends over 14 amino acids. CDR3 in amino acids: CASSFGPSTDTQYF. The DNA for the CDR3 is TGTGCCAGCAGTTTCGGACCTAGCACAGATACGCAGTATTTT.

This clonotype has only a few counts. The V gene is TRBV27, the J gene TRBJ2-7; possible D gene TRBD2, 5 bases. This CDR3 has 12 residues. CDR1 and CDR2 (germline): MNHEY, SMNVEV (reference sequence). V was clipped by 5 bases and J by 4 bases, with 9 bases between them. DNA of the CDR3: TGTGCCAGCAGTCCCGGGGTTTACGAGCAGTACTTC. Translating it yields CASSPGVYEQYF.